This entry is about one TCR beta chain. This specimen comes from a study of blood T cell repertoires in COVID-19. Study in general: The United States, Italy and Spain were the sources of the acute and convalescent COVID-19 samples. Sample material is recorded as cDNA or gDNA derived from T cells, B-cell-depleted T cells, or PBMCs.

This CDR3 has 15 residues. Per germline, CDR1 SGHRS and CDR2 YFSETQ. J was trimmed by 0 bases and V by 4 bases; bases with no gene match: 5. Measured with immunoSEQ multiplex PCR; TCRdb has only the in-frame clones, and not every one. This sample carries tens of thousands of clones, 80% to 90% of them seen once, and the ten largest clones take about 1.1%. Input material: peripheral blood. This receptor was obtained from a man aged 40-50 years with acute or convalescent COVID-19. The chain carries TRBV5-1 and TRBJ2-3; 7 bases align to TRBD2. The CDR3 DNA is TGCGCCAGCAGCGCCGGGGGGACTAGCACAGATACGCAGTATTTT. This translates into CASSAGGTSTDTQYF.